The 22 T cell receptor beta chains below come from one sample, sequenced in a study of identical twins. TCRdb passed the 5' RACE reads through MiXCR, listing each CDR3 protein once. The sample contains 250,000 to 350,000 distinct CDR3 sequences, less than 9% of which appear only once. This same sample was also part of a study on yellow fever vaccine responses in identical twins.

Material for sequencing was memory (CD45RO+) T cells sorted from blood. All receptors come from a woman under 30 in good health.

Many counts were recorded for this clonotype. Here the CDR3 DNA reads TGTGCCAGCAGCTTAGGGGGACAGTCCCAAGAGACCCAGTACTTC. Protein product: CASSLGGQSQETQYF. The chain joins TRBV7-9 to TRBJ2-5; 7 nucleotides align to TRBD1. Germline V CDR1 and CDR2: SEHNR, FQNEAQ (reference sequence). V lost 1 base, J lost 1 base, and 3 bases stayed unmatched. This CDR3 region has 15 residues.

This clonotype appeared many times. The V call is TRBV3-1, the J call TRBJ2-3; D ambiguous. Trimming left V 1 base short and J 12 bases short, with 11 bases between. The CDR3 has 12 amino acids. Germline lookup yields CDR1 LGHDT and CDR2 YNNKEL (reference sequence). The CDR3 reads CASSQVPTHQYF. Here the CDR3 DNA reads TGTGCCAGCAGCCAAGTCCCCACCCATCAGTATTTT.

This clonotype occurred many times. The rearrangement uses TRBV12-3 or TRBV12-4 and TRBJ2-3; possibly TRBD2 for D (6 bases). The V end lost 4 bases, the J end lost 1 base, and 9 bases lay between the germline ends. The CDR3 is 14 amino acids. CDR3 coding DNA: TGTGCCAGCAGTTGGAGGGCAGGCACAGATACGCAGTATTTT. Its protein product is CASSWRAGTDTQYF.

V is TRBV25-1 and J is TRBJ2-7; D perhaps matches TRBD2 (5 bases). Germline CDR1 reads MGHDK; CDR2 reads SYGVNS. The CDR3 is 16 amino acids. Between the trimmed V and J ends, which lost 4 bases and 0 bases, there was a span of 16 bases. The CDR3 DNA reads as TGTGCCAGCAGTGTCCGGGCCCCCGGGGTCTCCTACGAGCAGTACTTC. The encoded protein is CASSVRAPGVSYEQYF.

This clonotype was counted only a few times. The V and J genes are TRBV6-1 and TRBJ1-5; D is possibly TRBD1 (6 bases). This CDR3 contains 15 residues. V was clipped by 1 base and J by 2 bases, with 9 bases between them. CDR1 is MNHNS and CDR2 is SASEGT in the germline V gene. CDR3 loop: CASSEGGHRNQPQHF. CDR3 coding DNA: TGTGCCAGCAGTGAAGGGGGACACCGCAATCAGCCCCAGCATTTT.

This clonotype was counted at least ten times. The J gene is TRBJ2-1, the V gene TRBV4-1; 9 bases align to TRBD2. CDR3 length equals 16 residues. With 0 bases clipped from V and 7 bases from J, the junction kept 7 bases outside the gene matches. In germline, CDR1 is MGHRA, CDR2 YSYEKL. The CDR3: CASSQDRAGGLNEQFF. For the CDR3, the DNA is TGCGCCAGCAGCCAAGATAGGGCGGGAGGGTTGAATGAGCAGTTCTTC.

There are many counts of this clonotype. The rearrangement links TRBV11-1 to TRBJ2-1; 14 bases match TRBD2. Germline V gene sequence: CDR1 SGHAT, CDR2 FQDESV (reference sequence). After removal of 1 base from V and 0 bases from J, the junction contained 2 bases not matched to a gene. The CDR3 is 18 amino acids. The CDR3, as DNA: TGTGCCAGCAGCTTAGGGACTAGCGGGGGGAGCTCCTACAATGAGCAGTTCTTC. Translated, it gives CASSLGTSGGSSYNEQFF.

This clonotype was counted many times. V gene TRBV24-1 combines with J gene TRBJ2-2; 8 nucleotides agree with TRBD1. The junction had 3 bases not matched to a gene; V was cut back by 2 bases and J by 2 bases. This CDR3 is 16 amino acids long. Per germline, CDR1 KGHDR and CDR2 SFDVKD. CDR3 nucleotides: TGTGCCACCAGTGATTCCGGGACAGGTAACACCGGGGAGCTGTTTTTT. Translated, it gives CATSDSGTGNTGELFF.

This clonotype came up a few times. V gene TRBV18 combines with J gene TRBJ1-1, with D hard to call. This CDR3 comprises 14 residues. Germline CDR1 and CDR2: KGHSH and LQKENI. Trimming removed 2 bases from V and 1 base from J, with 8 bases in between. CDR3 coding DNA: TGTGCCAGCTCACCAGAGAGGAGGAACACTGAAGCTTTCTTT. Its protein product is CASSPERRNTEAFF.

J is TRBJ1-1 and V is TRBV28; TRBD1 matches at 7 bases. This CDR3 spans 14 amino acids. Germline CDR1 MDHEN, CDR2 SYDVKM. With V trimmed by 10 bases and J by 10 bases, 18 bases remained unmatched. The CDR3 DNA reads TGTGCCACTAACGCACCAGGGGGTTTTCAAGGAGCTTTCTTT. Its protein is CATNAPGGFQGAFF.

This clonotype was counted at least ten times. This chain uses TRBV6-1 with TRBJ1-1; D not resolved. Germline V gene data show CDR1 as MNHNS and CDR2 as SASEGT. The V and J ends lost 5 bases and 1 base respectively, with 14 bases between them. The CDR3 totals 15 residues. CDR3 amino acids: CASSLGSSTNTEAFF. In nucleotides, the CDR3 is TGTGCCAGCAGTCTTGGGAGTTCTACGAACACTGAAGCTTTCTTT.

This clonotype was counted ten times or more. The chain couples TRBV3-1 to TRBJ2-1; D may be TRBD2 (5 bases). Germline CDR1 and CDR2: LGHDT and YNNKEL (reference sequence). V was clipped by 2 bases and J by 6 bases, with 20 bases between them. The CDR3 consists of 17 residues. The CDR3 DNA is TGTGCCAGCAGCCAACTCCTTACTAGATATCGAGTCAATGAGCAGTTCTTC. Its translation: CASSQLLTRYRVNEQFF.

The sample holds a few counts of this clonotype. The chain carries TRBV11-2 and TRBJ2-7, with 11 nucleotides matching TRBD2. This CDR3 has 15 amino acids. The J segment lost 3 bases and the V segment lost 7 bases, leaving 8 bases of the junction unmatched. Looked up from germline, CDR1 is SGHAT and CDR2 is FQNNGV. The CDR3 is CASNIAGGPIYEQYV. CDR3 DNA: TGTGCCAGCAATATAGCGGGGGGGCCTATCTACGAGCAGTACGTC.

This clonotype was counted ten times or more. J is TRBJ1-2 and V is TRBV14, with 7 bases lining up with TRBD1. The germline V gene has CDR1 SGHDN and CDR2 FVKESK. Losses at the gene ends were 6 bases for V and 8 bases for J; bases not matched to a gene: 6. The CDR3 covers 12 residues. CDR3 sequence (DNA): TGTGCCAGCAGTCGCCAGGGGGAAGGCTACACCTTC. Amino acid sequence: CASSRQGEGYTF.

This clonotype showed up many times. The gene calls are TRBV29-1 and TRBJ2-7, with unresolved D. CDR1 SQVTM and CDR2 ANQGSEA come from the germline V gene. This CDR3 has 14 amino acids. The V end lost 0 bases, the J end lost 1 base, and 10 bases lay between the germline ends. CDR3 sequence (DNA): TGCAGCGTTGAAGAGGCAGGTAAATCCTACGAGCAGTACTTC. Translated, it gives CSVEEAGKSYEQYF.

This clonotype was observed a few times. CDR3 in DNA: TGTGCCAGCAGCTTAGATTCCCCAGGCGCCCAAGAGACCCAGTACTTC. Its protein product is CASSLDSPGAQETQYF. This rearrangement joins TRBV11-2 to TRBJ2-5; D gene unclear. Germline assignment: CDR1 SGHAT and CDR2 FQNNGV. The CDR3 is 16 amino acids. The V gene lost 0 bases and the J gene lost 1 base, with 12 bases spanning the gap.

This clonotype has more than one count but fewer than ten. J is TRBJ2-7 and V is TRBV4-1, with D maybe TRBD1 (6 bases). CDR1 and CDR2 from the germline V gene are MGHRA and YSYEKL. The CDR3 contains 16 residues. V lost 0 bases and J 3 bases, leaving 15 bases between the germline ends. DNA of the CDR3: TGCGCCAGCAGCCAAGAAAGTAACAGGGACGACTACGAGCAGTACTTC. This gives the protein CASSQESNRDDYEQYF.

The sample holds a few counts of this clonotype. The chain employs TRBV20-1 and TRBJ2-7; D is unresolved. V lost 4 bases and J lost 4, with 17 bases in between. The CDR3 loop spans 14 amino acids. The V gene's germline CDR1 is DFQATT and CDR2 SNEGSKA (reference sequence). The DNA for the CDR3 is TGCAGTGCTACGGACCCCTCGGTCCCTTACGAGCAGTACTTC. Residues: CSATDPSVPYEQYF.

This clonotype was observed many times. The genes are TRBV10-3 and TRBJ1-1, with D maybe TRBD1 (5 bases). This CDR3 spans 14 amino acids. The V gene lost 10 bases and the J gene lost 1 base, with 16 bases spanning the gap. Per germline, CDR1 ENHRY and CDR2 SYGVKD. Here the CDR3 reads CATRRTDRNTEAFF. In DNA, the CDR3 is TGTGCCACTAGGAGAACAGACAGGAACACTGAAGCTTTCTTT.

The chain carries TRBV3-1 and TRBJ2-1; TRBD2 aligns across 9 bases. Germline CDR1 and CDR2: LGHDT and YNNKEL (reference sequence). After removal of 2 bases from V and 0 bases from J, the junction contained 2 bases not matched to a gene. This CDR3 spans 16 amino acids. The CDR3 region is CASSQPSGDSYNEQFF. CDR3 in DNA: TGTGCCAGCAGCCAACCTAGCGGGGACTCCTACAATGAGCAGTTCTTC.

In its sample, this clonotype was seen a few times. The rearrangement joins TRBV7-8 to TRBJ2-7; unclear D gene. This CDR3 comprises 16 residues. V lost 4 bases, J lost 5 bases, and 21 bases lay in between. Germline CDR1 and CDR2: SGHVS and FQNEAQ. The CDR3 is CASSSAMDLTPNEQYF. The DNA of the CDR3 is TGTGCCAGCAGCTCGGCAATGGACCTAACCCCCAACGAGCAGTACTTC.

There are many counts of this clonotype. The rearrangement uses TRBV9 and TRBJ2-7; 9 bases line up with TRBD2. Germline V gene lookup returns CDR1 SGDLS and CDR2 YYNGEE. This CDR3 comprises 15 residues. V lost 4 bases, J lost 6 bases, and 11 bases stayed unmatched. The CDR3 DNA reads as TGTGCCAGCAGCATCTCAAGCGGGGGGACCCTCGAGCAGTACTTC. It specifies CASSISSGGTLEQYF.